A selection of T cell receptor beta chains follows, all from one sample in a study of blood T cell repertoires in COVID-19. TCRdb's table, derived via immunoSEQ multiplex PCR, lists solely in-frame clones and lacks some. The profile shows more than 100,000 clones, around 80% of them singletons. Sequencing input: peripheral blood. The receptors come from a woman older than 75 with acute or convalescent COVID-19. Both conserved end residues are part of each CDR3. The D gene is left open where the match is weak. Only some rows state a clone size, as once, few, many or a class for expanded clones.

v_gene,abundance,d_gene,j_gene,CDR3aa,CDR3nt
TRBV7-8,-,TRBD1,TRBJ2-1,CASSPRSGTAQPNEQFF,TGTGCCAGCAGCCCTAGGTCCGGGACAGCCCAGCCAAATGAGCAGTTCTTC
TRBV10-3,-,TRBD2,TRBJ2-2,CAISASGDTGELFF,TGTGCCATCAGTGCTAGCGGGGACACCGGGGAGCTGTTTTTT
TRBV27,-,-,TRBJ1-1,CASSLIREGGTEAFF,TGTGCCAGCAGTTTGATCAGGGAGGGCGGCACTGAAGCTTTCTTT
TRBV7-3,-,-,TRBJ1-6,CASSLTSGRNSPLHF,TGTGCCAGCAGCTTAACGTCAGGGAGGAATTCACCCCTCCACTTT
TRBV4-2,-,TRBD1,TRBJ2-3,CASSQIRDRDTDTQYF,TGTGCCAGCAGCCAAATCCGGGACAGGGACACAGATACGCAGTATTTT
TRBV3-1/TRBV3-2,-,TRBD1,TRBJ1-1,CASRPGTGDTEAFF,TGTGCCAGCAGACCCGGGACAGGGGACACTGAAGCTTTCTTT
TRBV18,once,TRBD1,TRBJ1-3,CASSLTQGTGNTIYF,TGTGCCAGCTCACTAACACAGGGGACGGGAAACACCATATATTTT
TRBV2,few,-,TRBJ1-3,CASSEGALSGNTIYF,TGTGCCAGCAGTGAGGGAGCGCTCTCTGGAAACACCATATATTTT
TRBV19,once,TRBD1,TRBJ1-2,CASSDRENYGYTF,TGTGCCAGTAGCGACAGGGAGAACTATGGCTACACCTTC
TRBV6-4,-,-,TRBJ2-1,CASSGPGTKTNEQFF,TGTGCCAGCAGTGGGCCAGGAACCAAGACCAATGAGCAGTTCTTC
TRBV5-1,-,-,TRBJ2-2,CASTVGAVNTGELFF,TGCGCCAGCACAGTGGGGGCGGTCAACACCGGGGAGCTGTTTTTT
TRBV19,few,TRBD1,TRBJ1-1,CASRRQGLNTEAFF,TGTGCCAGCAGGCGACAGGGACTTAACACTGAAGCTTTCTTT
TRBV4-3,-,TRBD1,TRBJ1-1,CASSEETGGLGAFF,TGCGCCAGCAGCGAAGAGACAGGGGGATTGGGAGCTTTCTTT
TRBV5-6,-,TRBD2,TRBJ2-7,CASSLGLAATYEQYF,TGTGCCAGCAGCCTGGGGCTAGCGGCTACCTACGAGCAGTACTTC
TRBV3-1/TRBV3-2,-,TRBD1,TRBJ1-4,CASSIGTGGEKLFF,TGTGCCAGCAGCATTGGGACAGGGGGAGAAAAACTGTTTTTT
TRBV7-2,once,TRBD1,TRBJ1-2,CASSLSWTGANYGYTF,TGTGCCAGCAGCTTATCTTGGACAGGGGCTAACTATGGCTACACCTTC
TRBV6-5,-,-,TRBJ1-2,CASNVRASNYGYTF,TGTGCCAGCAATGTCCGAGCCTCCAACTATGGCTACACCTTC
TRBV30,once,TRBD1,TRBJ2-2,CAWSLRTGNTGELFF,TGTGCCTGGAGTTTGCGGACAGGGAACACCGGGGAGCTGTTTTTT
TRBV9,-,-,TRBJ1-2,CASSAPGYGYGYTF,TGTGCCAGCAGCGCGCCGGGATATGGCTATGGCTACACCTTC
TRBV4-1,-,-,TRBJ2-3,CASSQDSRSTDTQYF,TGCGCCAGCAGCCAAGATTCTCGGAGCACAGATACGCAGTATTTT
TRBV2,-,TRBD1,TRBJ1-2,CASSEVWVGQGAYGYTF,TGTGCCAGCAGTGAAGTTTGGGTCGGGCAGGGGGCCTATGGCTACACCTTC
TRBV27,-,-,TRBJ2-1,CASSPTLVYIYNEQFF,TGTGCCAGCAGTCCCACCCTTGTTTACATTTACAATGAGCAGTTCTTC
TRBV19,-,-,TRBJ1-1,CATDNRDTEAFF,TGTGCCACCGACAACAGGGACACTGAAGCTTTCTTT
TRBV30,few,TRBD1,TRBJ1-5,CAWSFGTGGREPQHF,TGTGCCTGGAGTTTCGGGACAGGGGGCCGGGAGCCCCAGCATTTT
TRBV5-8,-,-,TRBJ1-1,CASSFRGEGTEAFF,TGTGCCAGCAGCTTTCGGGGGGAGGGCACTGAAGCTTTCTTT
TRBV2,-,-,TRBJ2-3,CASSLQESGTDTQYF,TGTGCCAGCAGTTTGCAGGAAAGTGGCACAGATACGCAGTATTTT
TRBV3-1/TRBV3-2,-,TRBD2,TRBJ2-1,CASSQEATSVYNEQFF,TGTGCCAGCAGCCAAGAAGCGACTAGCGTCTACAATGAGCAGTTCTTC